These 14 T cell receptor beta chains were sequenced from one sample in a study of post-analysis software for immune sequencing data. Study outcomes and limitations: The five TRBV segments detected at higher frequency in patients than in controls included TRBV5-6, TRBV5-1 and TRBV20-1.

Incorporated into the TCR beta cDNA libraries were unique molecular identifiers, which served to reduce PCR and sequencing biases. In TCRdb, the PCR reads were re-called with MiXCR into one record per CDR3 protein. In the table there are about 820,000 distinct CDR3 sequences, approximately 50% of which are singletons. These receptors have no known antigen. Sequenced sample: blood. The source of these receptors is a girl aged 5-17 years with multiple sclerosis.

The V gene is TRBV28, the J gene TRBJ2-7; D perhaps matches TRBD1 (5 bases). The V gene's germline CDR1 is MDHEN and CDR2 SYDVKM. CDR3 length equals 16 residues. The V end lost 5 bases, the J end lost 0 bases, and 17 bases lay between the germline ends. In DNA, the CDR3 is TGTGCCAGCAGTAAGAGCAGGTGGGGCAGCTCCTACGAGCAGTACTTC. Translating it yields CASSKSRWGSSYEQYF.

This clonotype occurred a few times. V is TRBV20-1 and J is TRBJ2-4; D remains ambiguous. The end of the DNA fits TRBJ2-7 better, so the J call may be wrong. This CDR3 spans 14 amino acids. Looked up from germline, CDR1 is DFQATT and CDR2 is SNEGSKA (reference sequence). CDR3 amino acids: CSARSVKDAYEQYF. CDR3 bases: TGCAGTGCTAGATCCGTGAAAGATGCCTACGAGCAGTACTTC.

This clonotype occurred a few times. The V gene is TRBV10-3, the J gene TRBJ2-5; D not resolved. Trimming pared 3 bases from V and 4 bases from J, leaving 6 bases between. Germline lookup yields CDR1 ENHRY and CDR2 SYGVKD. This CDR3 region has 12 residues. DNA of the CDR3: TGTGCCATCAGTGACACAGCAGAGACCCAGTACTTC. Protein sequence: CAISDTAETQYF.

CDR3 DNA sequence: TGTGCCAGCAGCTCCGAGGGCGCCCTTTCCTACGAGCAGTACTTC. It translates to CASSSEGALSYEQYF. The V and J genes are TRBV11-2 and TRBJ2-7; D is possibly TRBD2 (5 bases). CDR3 size: 15 residues. Between the trimmed V and J ends, which lost 4 bases and 1 base, there was a span of 14 bases. Germline V CDR1 and CDR2: SGHAT, FQNNGV.

The V gene is TRBV29-1, the J gene TRBJ2-7; 9 nucleotides line up with TRBD1. This CDR3 has 14 residues. With V trimmed by 2 bases and J by 4 bases, 6 bases remained unmatched. The germline gives CDR1 SQVTM, CDR2 ANQGSEA. In DNA, the CDR3 is TGCAGCGTTGAAACAGGGGGCTACGGGTACGAGCAGTACTTC. Its translation is CSVETGGYGYEQYF.

This chain links TRBV12-3 or TRBV12-4 with TRBJ2-7; D possibly corresponds to TRBD2 (5 bases). The CDR3 runs 13 residues. Trimming cost V 5 bases and J 3 bases, with 11 bases left between them. Here the CDR3 reads CASSPDYGYEQYF. The CDR3 DNA sequence: TGTGCCAGCAGTCCTGACTACGGCTACGAGCAGTACTTC.

V usage is TRBV29-1 and J usage is TRBJ1-2; 9 nucleotides match TRBD1. CDR1 and CDR2 (germline): SQVTM, ANQGSEA. The CDR3 covers 16 residues. The junction had 16 bases not matched to a gene; V was cut back by 4 bases and J by 7 bases. The CDR3 DNA reads TGCAGCGTTGGAAACCGAGGGGGGACAGGGAGCGGTGGCTACACCTTC. It specifies CSVGNRGGTGSGGYTF.

CDR3 in amino acids: CSAQTGGGDQPQHF. In DNA form, the CDR3 reads TGCAGTGCCCAGACAGGGGGCGGGGATCAGCCCCAGCATTTT. The rearrangement links TRBV20-1 to TRBJ1-5, with 10 bases identical to TRBD1. This CDR3 has 14 amino acids. Trimming took 6 bases from V and 5 from J; bases not matched to a gene: 7. CDR1 is DFQATT and CDR2 is SNEGSKA in the germline V gene (reference sequence).

The chain is built from TRBV4-2 and TRBJ2-4, with TRBD2 matching over 10 bases. The DNA matches TRBJ2-7 better at its end, which makes the J call doubtful. There are 15 residues in the CDR3. Germline V gene data show CDR1 as LGHNA and CDR2 as YNFKEQ. CDR3 protein: CASSQVLAGEGEQYF. The CDR3, as DNA: TGTGCCAGCAGCCAAGTCCTAGCGGGAGAAGGCGAGCAGTACTTC.

V and J are TRBV9 and TRBJ2-5; 8 bases map to TRBD2. The J call may be mistaken, given a closer DNA end match to TRBJ2-7. Per germline, CDR1 SGDLS and CDR2 YYNGEE. This CDR3 has 13 amino acids. The CDR3: CASSVAGGIEQYF. The CDR3 DNA reads TGTGCCAGCAGCGTGGCGGGAGGTATCGAGCAGTACTTC.

The genes are TRBV16 and TRBJ2-1, with D uncertain. V was cut by 4 bases and J by 10 bases, with 8 bases left in between. The germline V gene encodes CDR1 KGHSY and CDR2 FQNENV. There are 11 residues in the CDR3. The CDR3 coding sequence is TGTGCCAGCAGCCGGTCAACCGAGCAGTTCTTC. Its protein product is CASSRSTEQFF.

About this clonotype itself: A junction end diverges from the germline sequence, so it may reflect a read error. This chain uses TRBV7-2 with TRBJ2-1, with 16 bases aligning to TRBD2. CDR1 is SGHTA and CDR2 is FQGNSA in the germline V gene. This CDR3 contains 15 residues. The DNA of the CDR3 is TGTGCCAGCAGCGCAAGCTCCGGGACTAGCGGGAGGGCGTACTTC. The encoded protein is CASSASSGTSGRAYF. The whole variable domain, filled in from reference TRBV7-2 and TRBJ2-1, reads GAGVSQSPSNKVTEKGKDVELRCDPISGHTALYWYRQSLGQGLEFLIYFQGNSAPDKSGLPSDRFSAERTGGSVSTLTIQRTQQEDSAVYLCASSASSGTSGRAYFGPGTRLTVL.

This sequence joins TRBV7-9 and TRBJ2-7; 8 bases map to TRBD1. This CDR3 has 12 amino acids. Trimming at V came to 5 bases and at J to 7 bases, leaving 4 bases not matched to a gene. Germline V gene data show CDR1 as SEHNR and CDR2 as FQNEAQ (reference sequence). The CDR3 DNA sequence: TGTGCCAGCAGCCAGGACAGGGTTGAGCAGTACTTC. The encoded protein is CASSQDRVEQYF. The full variable domain, with the rest looked up from reference TRBV7-9 and TRBJ2-7, is DTGVSQNPRHKITKRGQNVTFRCDPISEHNRLYWYRQTLGQGPEFLTYFQNEAQLEKSRLLSDRFSAERPKGSFSTLEIQRTEQGDSAMYLCASSQDRVEQYFGPGTRLTVT.

This clonotype was seen once. The chain couples TRBV5-1 to TRBJ2-2; D ambiguous. Germline-derived CDR1 and CDR2 are SGHRS and YFSETQ. Trimming cost V 6 bases and J 4 bases, with 10 bases left between them. This CDR3 has 13 amino acids. As DNA, the CDR3 is TGCGCCAGCAATTATGACACCACCGGGGAGCTGTTTTTT. It translates to CASNYDTTGELFF.